The 24 T cell receptor beta chains reported below all come from one sample, sequenced in a study of T cell changes during pregnancy in multiple sclerosis (dated by TCRdb to the late 2010s). The library was prepared using the immunoSEQ multiplex PCR assay. Sourced from immuneACCESS, this table was stored by TCRdb with only in-frame sequences that have V and J called. A share of the clones is absent; for the studies checked, an unresolved V gene accounts for under half, and the remainder has no known explanation. The sample table records roughly 58,000 clones; 92% of these occur just once. The top ten hold more than 0.15% of the sample. The specimen comprised CD4+ T cells from peripheral blood mononuclear cells, sampled after pregnancy. The origin of the receptors is a female donor in good health, enrolled as a control in a pregnancy study.

As DNA, the CDR3 is TGTGCCAGCTCAGAAAGAAGACAGGGGGGATCGGGTTTGGGAAAACTGTTTTTT. This gives the protein CASSERRQGGSGLGKLFF. This chain links TRBV27 with TRBJ1-4; 9 nucleotides align to TRBD1. Germline trimming cut 8 bases from V and 10 bases from J; bases unmatched to any gene: 23. The CDR3 has 18 residues. Germline V gene lookup returns CDR1 MNHEY and CDR2 SMNVEV (reference sequence).

The chain has TRBV19 and TRBJ2-3; 8 nucleotides agree with TRBD1. Germline CDR1 LNHDA, CDR2 SQIVND (reference sequence). Losses at the gene ends were 1 base for V and 6 bases for J; bases not matched to a gene: 6. This CDR3 is built from 15 residues. The DNA for the CDR3 is TGTGCCAGTAGTATAGCGTCAGGGGGCTGGGATACGCAGTATTTT. Residues: CASSIASGGWDTQYF.

The V call is TRBV5-6, the J call TRBJ1-5, with D perhaps matching TRBD1 (5 bases). Trimming cost V 0 bases and J 6 bases, with 10 bases left between them. CDR3 length: 14 residues. In germline, CDR1 is SGHDT, CDR2 YYEEEE. In DNA form, the CDR3 reads TGTGCCAGCAGCTTGGGAAGGGGATCTCAGCCCCAGCATTTT. Its protein product is CASSLGRGSQPQHF.

The rearrangement uses TRBV7-9 and TRBJ2-1, with D possibly TRBD1 on 5 matching bases. CDR3 length: 15 residues. Germline V gene sequence: CDR1 SEHNR, CDR2 FQNEAQ (reference sequence). The ends were cut back, 4 bases at V and 0 bases at J, with 10 bases in the middle. CDR3 bases: TGTGCCAGCAGCTATGGACATAGCTCCTACAATGAGCAGTTCTTC. Translation gives CASSYGHSSYNEQFF.

The gene calls are TRBV11-3 and TRBJ2-1, with a tentative D call TRBD2 (5 bases). CDR1 and CDR2 from the germline V gene are SGHNT and YENEEA. V was clipped by 1 base and J by 9 bases, with 13 bases between them. The CDR3 spans 14 residues. The CDR3 sequence: CASSLGPGKSEQFF. The CDR3 region has the DNA TGTGCCAGCAGCTTAGGACCGGGAAAGAGTGAGCAGTTCTTC.

The chain employs TRBV6-1 and TRBJ2-6; a possible D gene is TRBD1 (5 bases). V was pared by 2 bases and J by 4 bases, with 9 bases between. Germline V gene lookup returns CDR1 MNHNS and CDR2 SASEGT. CDR3 size: 15 residues. CDR3 amino acids: CASSERGLGANVLTF. CDR3 bases: TGTGCCAGCAGTGAAAGGGGTCTGGGGGCCAACGTCCTGACTTTC.

V usage is TRBV4-2 and J usage is TRBJ1-1, with TRBD1 identical over 8 bases. The CDR3 consists of 12 residues. With V trimmed by 0 bases and J by 10 bases, 1 base remained unmatched. The germline CDR1 and CDR2 sequences are LGHNA and YNFKEQ. DNA of the CDR3: TGTGCCAGCAGCCAAGAGGGGACAGGAGCTTTCTTT. Amino acid sequence: CASSQEGTGAFF.

The rearrangement uses TRBV20-1 and TRBJ1-1; no firm D call. The CDR3 has 11 amino acids. Trimming pared 3 bases from V and 7 bases from J, leaving 9 bases between. Germline V CDR1 and CDR2: DFQATT, SNEGSKA (reference sequence). The CDR3, as DNA: TGCAGTGCTAGTAGGCGGGGTGAAGCTTTCTTT. Its protein is CSASRRGEAFF.

The rearrangement links TRBV5-1 to TRBJ2-5; TRBD2 might be the D (6 bases). In germline, CDR1 is SGHRS, CDR2 YFSETQ. Trimming removed 4 bases at V and 1 base at J, with 11 bases between. This CDR3 spans 14 amino acids. Here the CDR3 reads CASSRGTAQETQYF. The DNA for the CDR3 is TGCGCCAGCAGCCGCGGGACGGCCCAAGAGACCCAGTACTTC.

The chain recombines TRBV18 with TRBJ2-1; 7 bases align to TRBD2. V was pared by 3 bases and J by 5 bases, with 4 bases of the junction left unmatched. The CDR3 spans 14 residues. From germline, CDR1 is KGHSH and CDR2 LQKENI. The CDR3 coding sequence is TGTGCCAGCTCACCGGGACTAAGTAACAATGAGCAGTTCTTC. Amino acid sequence: CASSPGLSNNEQFF.

This clone was counted a single time. This chain links TRBV4-2 with TRBJ1-6, with 10 bases aligning to TRBD1. The CDR3 has 15 amino acids. V was clipped by 2 bases and J by 12 bases; unmatched bases: 7. CDR1 LGHNA and CDR2 YNFKEQ come from the germline V gene. Here the CDR3 DNA reads TGTGCCAGCAGCCAAACCGGGACAGGGGTTTTACCCCTCCACTTT. Its translation: CASSQTGTGVLPLHF.

This chain uses TRBV14 with TRBJ1-2; D remains ambiguous. V shed 4 bases and J shed 2 bases, with 8 bases lying between them. Germline V gives CDR1 SGHDN, CDR2 FVKESK. The CDR3 contains 13 residues. This chain's CDR3 is CASSLQKNYGYTF. The CDR3 DNA reads as TGTGCCAGCAGCCTACAGAAGAACTATGGCTACACCTTC.

The rearrangement joins TRBV7-2 to TRBJ1-6, with TRBD1 as a possible D gene (5 bases). The CDR3 totals 15 residues. Germline CDR1 reads SGHTA; CDR2 reads FQGNSA. Trimming took 2 bases from V and 5 from J, leaving 10 bases between them. The CDR3 DNA reads TGTGCCAGCAGCTTATTTAAGGGGAATAATTCACCCCTCCACTTT. It yields the protein CASSLFKGNNSPLHF.

As DNA, the CDR3 is TGCGCCAGCAGCCGAAGTAGGGTGACTAGCGGGGGCCAGGGGAACAATGAGCAGTTCTTC. Translation: CASSRSRVTSGGQGNNEQFF. V usage is TRBV4-3 and J usage is TRBJ2-1; 12 bases map to TRBD2. The CDR3 spans 20 residues. V shed 4 bases and J 5 bases; nucleotides not matched to a gene: 18. CDR1 and CDR2 from the germline V gene are LGHNA and YSLEER.

J is TRBJ1-3 and V is TRBV7-2; D gene ambiguous. Per germline, CDR1 SGHTA and CDR2 FQGNSA. The V end lost 2 bases, the J end lost 7 bases, and 9 bases lay between the germline ends. The CDR3 is made up of 13 amino acids. In DNA form, the CDR3 reads TGTGCCAGCAGCTTAAAGGTGGAGAACACCATATATTTT. Translating it yields CASSLKVENTIYF.

The V gene is TRBV28, the J gene TRBJ1-2, with 9 bases fitting TRBD1. In germline, CDR1 is MDHEN, CDR2 SYDVKM. The CDR3 extends over 16 amino acids. The junction had 17 bases not matched to a gene; V was cut back by 6 bases and J by 9 bases. For the CDR3, the DNA is TGTGCCAGCAGCTCGTCCGGGACAGGGACTGCGGAGCGCTACACCTTC. It translates to CASSSSGTGTAERYTF.

The chain is built from TRBV25-1 and TRBJ2-5; 8 nucleotides agree with TRBD1. The J call may not be correct, given that the DNA end is closer to TRBJ2-7. Per the germline V gene, CDR1 is MGHDK and CDR2 is SYGVNS. The CDR3 totals 14 residues. CDR3 nucleotide sequence: TGTGCCAGCAGAGACAGGGGATTAAACTACGAGCAGTACTTC. The encoded protein is CASRDRGLNYEQYF.

This chain links TRBV19 with TRBJ1-5, with D perhaps TRBD1 (5 bases). This CDR3 has 16 residues. Trimming cost V 1 base and J 0 bases, with 10 bases left between them. Germline V gene sequence: CDR1 LNHDA, CDR2 SQIVND (reference sequence). The CDR3, as DNA: TGTGCCAGTAGTATAGTCCCCGGGGGTAGCAATCAGCCCCAGCATTTT. It is translated as CASSIVPGGSNQPQHF. Filled out from reference TRBV19 and TRBJ1-5, the complete variable domain reads DGGITQSPKYLFRKEGQNVTLSCEQNLNHDAMYWYRQDPGQGLRLIYYSQIVNDFQKGDIAEGYSVSREKKESFPLTVTSAQKNPTAFYLCASSIVPGGSNQPQHFGDGTRLSIL.

This clone was seen only once. CDR3 loop: CASNREANYGYTF. The CDR3 DNA follows: TGTGCCAGCAACCGGGAAGCTAACTATGGCTACACCTTC. The V gene is TRBV2, the J gene TRBJ1-2; D remains unclear. The germline V gene encodes CDR1 SNHLY and CDR2 FYNNEI. V lost 7 bases, J lost 0 bases, and 9 bases lay in between. The length of the CDR3 is 13 residues.

The CDR3 sequence: CASSGQSPEAFF. For the CDR3, the DNA is TGTGCCAGCAGCGGACAATCGCCTGAAGCTTTCTTT. The rearrangement joins TRBV2 to TRBJ1-1; the D gene is possibly TRBD1 (5 bases). This CDR3 comprises 12 residues. Germline V CDR1 and CDR2: SNHLY, FYNNEI. Trimming took off 6 bases at V and 6 bases at J, with 11 bases between the two ends. Full variable domain (rest looked up from reference TRBV2 and TRBJ1-1): EPEVTQTPSHQVTQMGQEVILRCVPISNHLYFYWYRQILGQKVEFLVSFYNNEISEKSEIFDDQFSVERPDGSNFTLKIRSTKLEDSAMYFCASSGQSPEAFFGQGTRLTVV.

The rearrangement uses TRBV5-6 and TRBJ1-2; D is unclear. The V gene's germline CDR1 is SGHDT and CDR2 YYEEEE. Trimming took 2 bases from V and 8 from J, leaving 7 bases between them. This CDR3 region has 11 residues. CDR3 sequence (DNA): TGTGCCAGCAGCTTTCGGAGAGGCTACACCTTC. Its protein is CASSFRRGYTF. Based on the CDR3 plus reference TRBV5-6 and TRBJ1-2, the full variable domain is DAGVTQSPTHLIKTRGQQVTLRCSPKSGHDTVSWYQQALGQGPQFIFQYYEEEERQRGNFPDRFSGHQFPNYSSELNVNALLLGDSALYLCASSFRRGYTFGSGTRLTVV.

The rearrangement uses TRBV4-1 and TRBJ1-1; D ambiguous. The CDR3 sequence is 18 residues long. Germline CDR1 reads MGHRA; CDR2 reads YSYEKL. Trimming left V 1 base short and J 3 bases short, with 21 bases between. The CDR3 sequence is CASSQVGRATGRDTEAFF. CDR3 in DNA: TGCGCCAGCAGCCAAGTGGGGAGGGCGACGGGGAGAGACACTGAAGCTTTCTTT.

This clone was counted once. The chain recombines TRBV7-2 with TRBJ2-2; no clear D. The CDR3 runs to 15 residues. CDR1 is SGHTA, CDR2 FQGNSA, per germline. V lost 6 bases and J lost 0, with 11 bases in between. CDR3 sequence: CASRSRHTNTGELFF. The CDR3 DNA follows: TGTGCCAGCAGGTCGAGACACACGAACACCGGGGAGCTGTTTTTT.

V and J are TRBV7-2 and TRBJ2-2, with a tentative D call TRBD1 (6 bases). The V end lost 5 bases, the J end lost 5 bases, and 15 bases lay between the germline ends. This CDR3 is built from 15 residues. The V gene's germline CDR1 is SGHTA and CDR2 FQGNSA. The CDR3 nucleotides read TGTGCCAGCAGCCCCACAGGGACGATAACCGGGGAGCTGTTTTTT. It codes for CASSPTGTITGELFF.